The 8 T cell receptor beta chains below were found in one sample sequenced in a study of cytomegalovirus exposure and HLA in healthy donors. The PCR ran on 60 Vbeta and 13 Jbeta primers. This table comes from immunoSEQ multiplex PCR, and its TCRdb copy is limited to in-frame clones, with some not included. The table has almost 200,000 clones, around three quarters seen once. The sample taken for sequencing was PBMCs. These receptors were obtained from a man aged 30-40 years in good health and CMV-seronegative.

The J gene is TRBJ2-3, the V gene TRBV7-9; 9 nucleotides line up with TRBD2. The CDR3 spans 15 residues. From germline, CDR1 is SEHNR and CDR2 FQNEAQ (reference sequence). V shed 2 bases and J 6 bases; nucleotides not matched to a gene: 6. The CDR3 loop reads CASSLIQRGADTQYF. CDR3 bases: TGTGCCAGCAGCTTAATCCAGCGGGGGGCTGATACGCAGTATTTT.

V is TRBV6-5 and J is TRBJ1-1; weak D call: TRBD1 (5 bases). V shed 7 bases and J shed 4 bases, with 19 bases lying between them. Per germline, CDR1 MNHEY and CDR2 SVGAGI. CDR3 size: 15 residues. CDR3 nucleotides: TGTGCCAGCATGCGGGGCGTAAAGGGGACCACTGAAGCTTTCTTT. This sequence encodes CASMRGVKGTTEAFF.

Only a few counts were recorded for this clone. The chain carries TRBV9 and TRBJ2-1; D tentatively fits TRBD1 or TRBD2 (9 bases each). The CDR3 contains 19 residues. V lost 4 bases and J lost 4, with 27 bases in between. Germline V lookup: CDR1 SGDLS, CDR2 YYNGEE. CDR3 amino acids: CASSSRTGEAGGWYNEQFF. CDR3 bases: TGTGCCAGCAGCTCCCGGACAGGGGAAGCGGGAGGTTGGTACAATGAGCAGTTCTTC.

J is TRBJ1-1 and V is TRBV5-1, with 7 bases matching TRBD1. The V gene end was trimmed by 6 bases and the J gene end by 3 bases; junction bases not matched to a gene: 5. Germline values: CDR1 SGHRS, CDR2 YFSETQ. The CDR3 has 13 residues. The CDR3 is CASNSQGDTEAFF. Written as DNA, the CDR3 is TGCGCCAGCAATTCGCAGGGGGACACTGAAGCTTTCTTT.

The chain joins TRBV19 to TRBJ2-2; D may be TRBD1 (5 bases). Germline values: CDR1 LNHDA, CDR2 SQIVND (reference sequence). The CDR3 length is 16 residues. V was trimmed by 5 bases and J by 6 bases, leaving 19 bases between them. The CDR3 protein is CASSVPNRMSAGELFF. The CDR3 DNA sequence: TGTGCCAGTAGTGTCCCGAACAGGATGAGCGCCGGGGAGCTGTTTTTT.

The gene calls are TRBV10-1 and TRBJ2-5; TRBD1 might be the D (6 bases). V was cut by 5 bases and J by 5 bases, with 18 bases left in between. CDR1 is WNHNN and CDR2 is SYGVQD in the germline V gene (reference sequence). The CDR3 runs to 15 residues. Here the CDR3 DNA reads TGCGCCAGCAGTATTTCCACAGGGCATCTGGAGACCCAGTACTTC. It encodes CASSISTGHLETQYF.

This chain links TRBV7-3 with TRBJ2-7; 7 nucleotides align to TRBD2. The CDR3 loop spans 16 amino acids. The germline V gene has CDR1 SGHTA and CDR2 FQGTGA. The trim removed 2 bases at V and 8 bases at J, leaving 15 bases unmatched. Written as DNA, the CDR3 is TGTGCCAGCAGCTTAGTTGTGGATGGCGGGAGATGGAAGCAGTACTTC. This encodes CASSLVVDGGRWKQYF.

This chain connects TRBV28 to TRBJ1-1; D is uncertain. Germline CDR1 reads MDHEN; CDR2 reads SYDVKM. The V and J ends lost 3 bases and 4 bases respectively, with 3 bases between them. This CDR3 spans 11 amino acids. CDR3 bases: TGTGCCAGCAGTTTCCGCACTGAAGCTTTCTTT. Translated, it gives CASSFRTEAFF.